A selection of T cell receptor beta chains follows, all from one sample in a study of shared clonotypes between healthy human individuals. Some clones are missing from TCRdb's copy, which holds only in-frame ones; the method was immunoSEQ multiplex PCR. Here the sample spans millions of clones, 85% to 95% being singletons. The sequencing sample was made of naive CD4+ T cells sorted from blood. The source of these receptors is a man aged 18 to 30 in good health. The CDR3 runs from the conserved cysteine through the conserved F or W.

>15|TRBV7-9|TRBJ1-1
CASSLGGGSDTEAFF
>19|TRBV18|TRBJ1-5
CASSPLNRDRSLRNQPQHF
>14|TRBV4-3|TRBJ2-3
CASSQARNTDTQYF
>17|TRBV4-1|TRBJ2-7
CASSQPTLGLQAYEQYF
>14|TRBV27|TRBJ2-7
CASSFQQGRYEQYF
>14|TRBV5-1|TRBJ2-1
CASSLASGYNEQFF
>16|TRBV7-2|TRBJ2-7
CASSSTRDTFSYEQYF
>13|TRBV6-1|TRBJ2-7
CASSTRQDYEQYF
>14|TRBV7-2|TRBJ1-2
CASSLGTVFYGYTF
>17|TRBV7-8|TRBJ1-1
CASSSTLLRDRGTEAFF
>14|TRBV7-2|TRBJ2-7
CASSTGTQAYEQYF
>11|TRBV6-5|TRBJ1-2
CASRQGDGYTF
>12|TRBV7-2|TRBJ2-3
CASSLSPSAQYF
>13|TRBV5-1|TRBJ1-1
CASSIGTDTEAFF
>14|TRBV6-5|TRBJ2-1
CASSYSKGGLEQFF
>14|TRBV12-5|TRBJ2-1
CASGLAASSVEQFF
>17|TRBV25-1|TRBJ2-7
CASSSKGSSKGAYEQYF
>16|TRBV7-2|TRBJ2-5
CASSSVAGINQETQYF
>14|TRBV28|TRBJ1-4
CASSFMAPWEKLFF
>19|TRBV13|TRBJ2-7
CASSLVGLNRGQSSYEQYF
>17|TRBV4-1|TRBJ2-3
CASSQVGSGRSTDTQYF
>16|TRBV5-6|TRBJ2-7
CASSLWGGSLRNEQYF
>14|TRBV7-6|TRBJ2-7
CASSQGTSNYEQYF
>16|TRBV27|TRBJ2-1
CASSLTTPVGANEQFF